This T cell receptor (beta chain) emerged from a study of blood T cell repertoires in COVID-19. At the level of the study: Both acute and convalescent COVID-19 samples were obtained from the United States, Italy and Spain. PBMCs, B-cell-depleted T cells, or T cells provided the cDNA or gDNA that made up the material.

Germline V gives CDR1 MDHEN, CDR2 SYDVKM. There are 12 residues in the CDR3. Between the trimmed V and J ends, which lost 5 bases and 6 bases, there was a span of 11 bases. Authors' data handling: Amplification with reference gene primers provided the estimates of nucleated cell counts. Repertoires were generated with immunoSEQ multiplex PCR, while TCRdb's copy carries only in-frame clones and drops some. The V and J calls and clone size are taken from that table; D and trimming were inferred from the DNA. The repertoire consists of about 100,000 clones, with approximately 92% occurring once and the leading ten covering 4.5% to 6%.

The sample was peripheral blood. The clonotype was recovered from a man between 65 and 80 years old with acute or convalescent COVID-19. The chain joins TRBV28 to TRBJ2-7, with a tentative D call TRBD1 (6 bases). In nucleotides, the CDR3 is TGTGCCAGCAGTCCGGACAGAGGCGAGCAGTACTTC. Translated, it gives CASSPDRGEQYF.